This note documents a single TCR beta chain sequence. Its antigen is not yet known. No much larger clone exists at a distance of one base, and base qualities are not known. Sample time point, as interpreted from the label and publication: baseline before oral tofacitinib. Lesional scalp punch biopsies and peripheral blood were collected from alopecia areata patients. PBMCs were separated by density centrifugation and stained for CD3, CD4 and CD8, after which CD4+ and CD8+ T cells were sorted on a FACSAria. Libraries were constructed by the immunoSEQ multiplex PCR assay. For TCR sequencing, RNA was extracted from every sample and reverse transcribed into cDNA to serve as template. First-strand cDNA was synthesized using SuperScript III with a 2:1 mix of oligo-dT and random hexamers. A synthetic immune receptor repertoire was used to measure amplification bias, and any remaining bias was corrected computationally. As for the original processing: After raw reads were preprocessed to remove errors, the CDR3 was defined following IMGT conventions as running from the conserved cysteine to phenylalanine. Clonality was computed as 1 minus the Shannon entropy, with the entropy normalized by log2 of the number of productive unique TCRs. Whether scalp clones were CD4 or CD8 was inferred by matching scalp TCRbeta sequences against CD4 and CD8 repertoires sorted from blood. TCRdb provides this immuneACCESS table in a form limited to in-frame rearrangements. Some clones are lacking; in checked studies, under half of them reflect an unresolved V gene, and why the rest are absent is not known. That table is the source of V, J and clone size, and D and trimming were worked out from the DNA. In this sample the table shows 200,000 or so clones, roughly 57% of which occur a single time. Approximately 0.44% of the sample rests with the top ten.

The data derive from a study of CD8+ T cells in alopecia areata (dated by TCRdb to 2016 to 2019). About the full investigation: Treated patients were enrolled in an open-label pilot trial of oral tofacitinib, 5 to 10 mg twice daily, for moderate-to-severe alopecia areata. To study T cell clonal expansion in alopecia areata, the researchers applied high-throughput TCRbeta sequencing to both the C3H/HeJ mouse model and human patients. RNA came from the PAXgene miRNA kit for fixed scalp, the miRNeasy kit for PBMCs, and the RNeasy kit for mouse skin. TCRbeta CDR3 regions were amplified by immunoSEQ multiplex PCR with 35 Vbeta forward and 13 Jbeta reverse primers. On the human side, TCRbeta sequencing was run on scalp tissue and on sorted CD4+ and CD8+ peripheral blood T cells from healthy controls and from alopecia areata patients with either patchy or totalis/universalis disease. Patients received tofacitinib for 6 to 18 months and were then followed off drug for 6 months to check for delayed response and recurrence. Scalp clonality was compared across normal scalp (n=4), patchy alopecia areata scalp (n=8), and alopecia totalis/universalis scalp (n=8). Patients on tofacitinib were biopsied at baseline and after 4 and 24 weeks of treatment, and several of the patients also had a later scalp biopsy.

The CDR3 covers 13 residues, taking in both the cysteine and the phenylalanine. Only CDR3 DNA remains: 39 bases, in frame from the first base. Trimming leaves V shorter by 4 bases and J shorter by 3 bases, with the junction holding 4 bases beyond the gene matches. Based on the germline V gene (reference sequence), the CDR1 and CDR2 sequences are SGHNT and YYREEE. Findings and caveats that apply to the study as a whole: Shared TCR sequences between patients were less evident than in mice, which may be partly attributable to HLA diversity in the patient population. Unlike mouse skin, which is dominated by gammadelta T cells, normal human skin has resident alphabeta T cells that are also sequenced, and this complicates analysis of the scalp TCR repertoire. Compared with normal scalp, lesional scalp had higher clonality and more expanded CD8+ clones, particularly in alopecia totalis/universalis, a pattern that suggests antigenic drive.

This specimen was CD4+ T cells sorted from blood, taken at week 0. The origin of this receptor is a human donor with alopecia areata. The rearrangement joined TRBV5-4 to TRBJ2-7; 7 bases in between match TRBD1. The CDR3 protein: CASSLWDSYEQYF. The DNA sequence follows: TGTGCCAGCAGCCTATGGGACAGCTACGAGCAGTACTTC.